This T cell receptor (beta chain) was profiled in a study of memory CD4+ T cells and cytomegalovirus serostatus. Study-level points and caveats: Median bootstrapped AUC for CMV status was about 0.95 originally, 0.85 to 0.92 US-trained. The CMV-associated TCR signature appears largely within the CD4+ memory repertoire.

Concerning this clone itself: Its specificity is not known.

The germline V and J ends were trimmed by 7 bases and 11 bases, with 18 bases remaining between them. Germline CDR1 and CDR2: MDHEN and SYDVKM. The length of the CDR3 is 13 residues. Single viable CD3+CD4+CD8-CD45RO+ cells were sorted as the memory CD4+ T cells. In the authors' workflow: After removing out-of-frame reads, around 2,000,000 distinct TCRbeta sequences remained. Sequenced by immunoSEQ multiplex PCR; TCRdb stores in-frame clones only, minus some. V, J and clone size are taken as reported in that table, and D and trimming were inferred from the DNA itself. This sample has tens of thousands of clones, with 79% found just once.

This sequence was found in an adult in good health and CMV-seropositive. What was sequenced was memory CD4+ T cells from blood. The rearrangement links TRBV28 to TRBJ2-1; TRBD2 is a possible D gene (5 bases). CDR3 sequence: CASTLEALGKQFF. CDR3 DNA sequence: TGTGCCAGCACCCTTGAGGCACTAGGGAAGCAGTTCTTC.